The clone carrying this TCR beta chain has a handful of counts. Its antigen is not identified. TCRdb passed the 5' RACE reads through MiXCR, listing each CDR3 protein once. This table has over 600,000 distinct CDR3 sequences, approximately 21% appearing once. CDR1 is MNHEY and CDR2 is SVGAGI in the germline V gene. Trimming left V 4 bases short and J 6 bases short, with 17 bases between. The CDR3 covers 15 residues. This sample is drawn from a study of identical twins. General study findings and limits: Twins' surplus sharing was weaker for beta out-of-frame sequences.

Separately, the same data were catalogued under a study of T cells expressing NK-cell markers. That paper adds: Five or six donors carried dominant NKG2C+ clonotypes that made up roughly 1.0-7.0% of their CD8+ T cells. For a few donors, these clonotypes were likewise the leading ones in the CD3+CD56-NKG2C+ fraction.

Sequenced input: PBMCs. The chain employs TRBV6-5 and TRBJ2-3; the D gene is possibly TRBD2 (6 bases). This TCR came from a woman aged 18-29 years in good health. CDR3: CASSWRADPSDTQYF. CDR3 DNA: TGTGCCAGCAGTTGGAGGGCCGATCCGTCCGATACGCAGTATTTT.